This T cell receptor (beta chain) was identified during a study of post-analysis software for immune sequencing data. Study overall: Patients with relapsing-remitting, secondary progressive and progressive-relapsing multiple sclerosis courses were all represented.

A remark on this clonotype: Its antigen is still unknown.

The CDR3 sequence is 19 residues long. Germline V gives CDR1 LGHNA, CDR2 YNFKEQ. V was cut by 0 bases and J by 2 bases, with 23 bases left in between. Study-level results: People with multiple sclerosis had a significantly lower normalized Chao1 diversity than controls did. Patients showed TRBV5-6, TRBV5-1 and TRBV20-1 among roughly 5 TRBV segments more frequent than in controls.

Unique molecular identifiers tagged the TCR beta cDNA libraries. Each sample of roughly 0.95 to 10 million input T cells yielded around 500,000 cDNA molecules, so each molecule approximated one T cell. TCRdb independently ran MiXCR on the PCR reads; one entry per CDR3 protein. The sample gives roughly 800,000 distinct CDR3 sequences, roughly 30% of which show up once; approximately 0.55% is in the top ten. The sample consisted of blood. The chain recombines TRBV4-2 with TRBJ2-7; the D call may be TRBD1 or TRBD2 (6 bases each). The receptor was derived from a girl aged 10 to 17 with multiple sclerosis. The CDR3 loop is CASSQEFPSGADQPYEQYF. As DNA, the CDR3 is TGTGCCAGCAGCCAAGAGTTCCCATCGGGGGCCGACCAACCCTACGAGCAGTACTTC.